Shown below are 16 T cell receptor beta chains from a single sample sequenced in a study of T cell responses to AZD1222 COVID-19 vaccine. Generated by immunoSEQ multiplex PCR, the TCRdb table keeps only in-frame clones and is missing some. The profile covers about 150,000 clones, with over 90% appearing a single time and about 1.6% taken by the ten largest. The sequencing here drew on peripheral blood, taken 28 days after the second AZD1222 dose. Every receptor here comes from an adult who received the AZD1222 COVID-19 vaccine.

The chain joins TRBV6-5 to TRBJ2-6, with D hard to call. The germline V gene encodes CDR1 MNHEY and CDR2 SVGAGI. With 5 bases removed from V and 4 bases from J, the gap between germline ends came to 6 bases. There are 13 residues in the CDR3. In DNA form, the CDR3 reads TGTGCCAGCAGTCAAACAGGGGCCAACGTCCTGACTTTC. Protein: CASSQTGANVLTF.

The V and J genes are TRBV19 and TRBJ1-2; 7 bases align to TRBD1. Looked up from germline, CDR1 is LNHDA and CDR2 is SQIVND (reference sequence). There are 14 residues in the CDR3. Losses at the gene ends were 6 bases for V and 2 bases for J; bases not matched to a gene: 6. In DNA form, the CDR3 reads TGTGCCAGTAGCCGACAGGGAGCGAACTATGGCTACACCTTC. It codes for CASSRQGANYGYTF.

This clone has only one observation. This chain links TRBV30 with TRBJ1-1; D call uncertain. This CDR3 has 12 amino acids. CDR1 is GTSNPN, CDR2 SVGIG, per germline (reference sequence). V lost 5 bases to trimming and J lost 0 bases, with 7 bases between them. The CDR3, as DNA: TGTGCCTGGGGAAGGCTGAACACTGAAGCTTTCTTT. Translation: CAWGRLNTEAFF.

The CDR3 nucleotides read TGTGCCAGCAGTTACGGGGGACACGGCCCGTGGGCTTTCTTT. Protein product: CASSYGGHGPWAFF. The V and J genes are TRBV6-5 and TRBJ1-1; D may be TRBD1 (6 bases). The CDR3 loop spans 14 amino acids. Germline CDR1 MNHEY, CDR2 SVGAGI. Trimming took 2 bases from V and 11 from J, leaving 18 bases between them.

The chain combines TRBV9 with TRBJ1-5; 10 bases are shared with TRBD1. Germline values: CDR1 SGDLS, CDR2 YYNGEE. V lost 4 bases, J lost 2 bases, and 3 bases stayed unmatched. The CDR3 is made up of 15 amino acids. The DNA for the CDR3 is TGTGCCAGCAGCCGGGGGACAGGGGGCAATCAGCCCCAGCATTTT. Encoded protein: CASSRGTGGNQPQHF.

This sequence joins TRBV9 and TRBJ2-3; D possibly corresponds to TRBD2 (6 bases). Germline V gene sequence: CDR1 SGDLS, CDR2 YYNGEE. CDR3 size: 14 residues. V was pared by 0 bases and J by 6 bases, with 11 bases between. CDR3 bases: TGTGCCAGCAGCGTAGGGGGACTCCAGGATACGCAGTATTTT. It encodes CASSVGGLQDTQYF.

The chain carries TRBV5-6 and TRBJ2-7, with no clear D. This CDR3 contains 13 residues. With 1 base removed from V and 1 base from J, the gap between germline ends came to 6 bases. From germline, CDR1 is SGHDT and CDR2 YYEEEE. The CDR3, as DNA: TGTGCCAGCAGCTTGCTGTTTTCCTACGAGCAGTACTTC. Its protein product is CASSLLFSYEQYF.

J is TRBJ2-7 and V is TRBV6-5, with 12 bases that match TRBD2. Per the germline V gene, CDR1 is MNHEY and CDR2 is SVGAGI. The CDR3 is made up of 14 amino acids. Trimming took 7 bases from V and 0 from J; bases not matched to a gene: 1. The CDR3 region is CASTTSGSSYEQYF. The CDR3 bases are TGTGCCAGCACGACTAGCGGGAGCTCCTACGAGCAGTACTTC.

This chain uses TRBV6-5 with TRBJ2-7, with D perhaps TRBD1 or TRBD2 (6 bases each). The V end was cut by 0 bases, the J end by 3 bases, with 12 bases between. Germline V gives CDR1 MNHEY, CDR2 SVGAGI. This CDR3 spans 15 amino acids. The CDR3 DNA sequence: TGTGCCAGCAGTTACTCCGCAGGGGAGGTCTACGAGCAGTACTTC. As protein: CASSYSAGEVYEQYF.

The rearrangement uses TRBV6-5 and TRBJ1-5; D gene uncertain. The V and J ends lost 6 bases and 6 bases respectively, with 12 bases between them. The CDR3 extends over 13 amino acids. From germline, CDR1 is MNHEY and CDR2 SVGAGI. The CDR3 protein is CASRTDETQPQHF. The CDR3 DNA is TGTGCCAGCAGAACGGACGAGACTCAGCCCCAGCATTTT.

The chain carries TRBV15 and TRBJ2-7; 8 positions agree with TRBD1. Germline-derived CDR1 and CDR2 are LNHNV and YYDKDF (reference sequence). This CDR3 contains 17 residues. V gave up 2 bases and J gave up 4 bases; unmatched junction bases: 13. The CDR3 reads CATSRSEAQGVRYEQYF. The CDR3 nucleotides are TGTGCCACCAGCAGAAGCGAGGCACAGGGGGTGAGATACGAGCAGTACTTC.

This sequence joins TRBV19 and TRBJ1-2, with 9 bases identical to TRBD1. The CDR3 runs 14 residues. The junction had 6 bases not matched to a gene; V was cut back by 6 bases and J by 4 bases. Germline CDR1 reads LNHDA; CDR2 reads SQIVND (reference sequence). In DNA form, the CDR3 reads TGTGCCAGTAGGGGGACAGGGTCCTTCTATGGCTACACCTTC. Translation: CASRGTGSFYGYTF.

The CDR3 is CASSAWTVNQPQHF. CDR3 nucleotides: TGTGCCAGCAGCGCGTGGACAGTAAATCAGCCCCAGCATTTT. The chain uses TRBV7-9 and TRBJ1-5; D may be TRBD1 (6 bases). V was cut by 5 bases and J by 4 bases, with 12 bases left in between. This CDR3 has 14 amino acids. CDR1 is SEHNR and CDR2 is FQNEAQ in the germline V gene (reference sequence).

The chain recombines TRBV7-8 with TRBJ1-4; D is perhaps TRBD1 (5 bases). Trimming pared 4 bases from V and 8 bases from J, leaving 20 bases between. Germline assignment: CDR1 SGHVS and CDR2 FQNEAQ. The CDR3 covers 16 residues. The CDR3 bases are TGTGCCAGCAGCTCAGACATCGGGGGAGTAGGGGAAAAACTGTTTTTT. Translation: CASSSDIGGVGEKLFF.

The chain couples TRBV6-1 to TRBJ1-3; D gene ambiguous. Deletions cut 2 bases from V and 5 bases from J, with 13 bases between. Germline CDR1 and CDR2: MNHNS and SASEGT. This CDR3 is 15 amino acids long. Here the CDR3 DNA reads TGTGCCAGCAGTGAAACGATTGGATACAGAAACACCATATATTTT. Translation gives CASSETIGYRNTIYF.

V and J are TRBV7-9 and TRBJ2-5, with a possible D match to TRBD2 (6 bases). Germline CDR1 is SEHNR and CDR2 is FQNEAQ (reference sequence). CDR3 length: 15 residues. Trimming took off 1 base at V and 3 bases at J, with 12 bases between the two ends. DNA of the CDR3: TGTGCCAGCAGCTTAGGGAGGGGTTTTGAAGAGACCCAGTACTTC. Translation gives CASSLGRGFEETQYF.